The entry that follows covers one T cell receptor (beta chain) sequence. The assay was immunoSEQ multiplex PCR, and TCRdb's table has in-frame clones only and misses some. The data contain approximately 92,000 clones, 81% of them singletons. V was shortened by 3 bases and J by 6 bases, with 15 bases between the two germline ends. The CDR3 has 15 residues. Germline V gene sequence: CDR1 SNHLY, CDR2 FYNNEI. These data come from a study of blood T cell repertoires in COVID-19. Study background: Sites across the United States, Italy and Spain contributed samples from acute and convalescent COVID-19.

The sample was peripheral blood. The chain carries TRBV2 and TRBJ1-5; D unclear. This clonotype originated in a man between 60 and 70 years old with acute or convalescent COVID-19. CDR3 amino acids: CASSESSGWSQPQHF. DNA for the CDR3: TGTGCCAGCAGTGAGAGCTCCGGGTGGAGTCAGCCCCAGCATTTT. The variable domain in full, with the rest retrieved from reference TRBV2 and TRBJ1-5, is EPEVTQTPSHQVTQMGQEVILRCVPISNHLYFYWYRQILGQKVEFLVSFYNNEISEKSEIFDDQFSVERPDGSNFTLKIRSTKLEDSAMYFCASSESSGWSQPQHFGDGTRLSIL.